This entry features one T cell receptor (beta chain) sequence. Antigen unknown. These data belong to a study of immune evolution from preneoplasia to lung adenocarcinoma. The data were produced by immunoSEQ multiplex PCR, yet TCRdb's version contains in-frame clones alone and is incomplete. The sample consists of about 8,200 clones, around 76% of them appearing once. Study-wide results and limits: Compared with EGFR-mutant or double wild-type lesions, KRAS-mutant nodules were more clonal.

The CDR3 runs to 16 residues. Trimming pared 4 bases from V and 5 bases from J, leaving 21 bases between. Germline V CDR1 and CDR2: SGDLS, YYNGEE. Patient tissue came from resections in Japan or China, 2014–2017. Sequenced input: FFPE minimally invasive lung adenocarcinoma tissue. The receptor's source is a person aged 70 to 85 with lung adenocarcinoma. This sequence joins TRBV9 and TRBJ2-5; D assignment may be TRBD1 or TRBD2 (5 bases each). DNA of the CDR3: TGTGCCAGCAGCAACCGGGACGGAGCCTTCGGGGAGACCCAGTACTTC. It yields the protein CASSNRDGAFGETQYF. Drawing the rest from reference TRBV9 and TRBJ2-5, the complete variable domain is DSGVTQTPKHLITATGQRVTLRCSPRSGDLSVYWYQQSLDQGLQFLIQYYNGEERAKGNILERFSAQQFPDLHSELNLSSLELGDSALYFCASSNRDGAFGETQYFGPGTRLLVL.